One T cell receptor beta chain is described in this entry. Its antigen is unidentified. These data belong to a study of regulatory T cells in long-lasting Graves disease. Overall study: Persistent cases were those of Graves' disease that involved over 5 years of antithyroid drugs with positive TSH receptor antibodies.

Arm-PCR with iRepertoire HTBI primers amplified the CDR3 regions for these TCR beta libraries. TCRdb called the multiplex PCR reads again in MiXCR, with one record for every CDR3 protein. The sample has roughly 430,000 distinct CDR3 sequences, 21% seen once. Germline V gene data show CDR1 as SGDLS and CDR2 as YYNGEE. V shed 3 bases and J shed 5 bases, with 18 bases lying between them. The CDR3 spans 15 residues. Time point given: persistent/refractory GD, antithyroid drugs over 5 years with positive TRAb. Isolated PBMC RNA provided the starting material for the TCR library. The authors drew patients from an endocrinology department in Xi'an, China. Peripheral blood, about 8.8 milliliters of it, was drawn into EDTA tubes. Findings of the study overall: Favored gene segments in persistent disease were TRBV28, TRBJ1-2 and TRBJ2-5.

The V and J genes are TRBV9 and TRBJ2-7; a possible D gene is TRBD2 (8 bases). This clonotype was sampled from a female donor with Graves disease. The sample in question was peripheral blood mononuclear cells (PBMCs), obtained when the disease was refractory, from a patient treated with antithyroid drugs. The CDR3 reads CASSEAGDSGNEQYF. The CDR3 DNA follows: TGTGCCAGCAGCGAAGCGGGGGACAGCGGTAACGAGCAGTACTTC.